This T cell receptor beta chain was identified in a study of molecular identifiers for immune sequencing clone quantification. TCRdb reprocessed the PCR reads with MiXCR, giving one entry per CDR3 protein. The sample carries hundreds of thousands of distinct CDR3 sequences, nearly 20% recorded once. In regard to this clonotype: Its antigen remains unidentified.

Study conclusions and caveats: Under 1% of molecules in naive cells, but over 98% of effector molecules, belonged to clones above 20 RNA copies.

A CD8+CD4-CCR7+CD45RA+ phenotype served as the sorting definition for naive CD8 T cells. CDR3 length: 14 residues. V dropped 7 bases and J dropped 3; count of bases not matched to a gene: 8. Germline V gene lookup returns CDR1 SGDLS and CDR2 YYNGEE. Sequenced sample: naive CD8+ T cells from blood, with Jurkat cell RNA spiked in. Sample subset: FACS-sorted CD8+CD4-CCR7+CD45RA+ naive T cells. The source is a human donor in good health. Some libraries in this study had Jurkat cell RNA spiked in. The chain uses TRBV9 and TRBJ2-3, with 7 bases aligning to TRBD2. CDR3 coding DNA: TGTGCCAGCGGAAGGGCGGGAGTGACAGATACGCAGTATTTT. Protein product: CASGRAGVTDTQYF.